The 12 T cell receptor beta chains listed next were all sequenced from one sample in a study of blood T cells in healthy people across ages. Alongside a J-beta primer mix, a sample-barcoded 5' primer served in a second PCR lasting about 7 to 12 cycles. MiXCR, run by TCRdb on the 5' RACE reads, gives a single entry per CDR3 protein. The repertoire holds fewer than 950,000 distinct CDR3 sequences, approximately 35% seen once, with 10% to 15% in the top ten. Material for sequencing was blood. Every receptor here comes from a man younger than 35 in good health.

This clonotype was seen ten or more times. The V call is TRBV7-2, the J call TRBJ2-1; TRBD1 aligns across 8 bases. Germline CDR1 is SGHTA and CDR2 is FQGNSA. This CDR3 has 16 amino acids. V trimming: 4 bases; J trimming: 0 bases; junction bases outside the gene matches: 5. The CDR3 nucleotides are TGTGCCAGCAGCTCACAGGGGGTAGTCTCCTACAATGAGCAGTTCTTC. Protein: CASSSQGVVSYNEQFF.

The table lists this clonotype with a few counts. The chain carries TRBV5-1 and TRBJ2-1; 10 bases are shared with TRBD1. With 4 bases clipped from V and 4 bases from J, the junction kept 5 bases outside the gene matches. This CDR3 is 15 amino acids long. Germline V CDR1 and CDR2: SGHRS, YFSETQ. Here the CDR3 DNA reads TGCGCCAGCAGCCAGGACAGGGGGAAATACAATGAGCAGTTCTTC. It yields the protein CASSQDRGKYNEQFF.

The chain is built from TRBV9 and TRBJ1-2, with a tentative D call TRBD1 (5 bases). Between the trimmed V and J ends, which lost 3 bases and 0 bases, there was a span of 18 bases. The length of the CDR3 is 17 residues. Looked up from germline, CDR1 is SGDLS and CDR2 is YYNGEE. CDR3 coding DNA: TGTGCCAGCAGCGAGGGGAGTGAGGTGAGCCCTAACTATGGCTACACCTTC. Its translation is CASSEGSEVSPNYGYTF.

This clonotype was found a few times. The chain has TRBV6-1 and TRBJ1-5, with D perhaps matching TRBD1 (5 bases). CDR1 is MNHNS and CDR2 is SASEGT in the germline V gene. The CDR3 loop spans 12 amino acids. Trimming stripped 4 bases from V and 13 bases from J, with 14 bases between. CDR3 nucleotides: TGTGCCAGCAGTGGGCGGGGGGTCTATCAGCATTTT. Translated: CASSGRGVYQHF.

The chain joins TRBV7-9 to TRBJ2-5; TRBD1 is a possible D gene (5 bases). The last part of the DNA fits TRBJ2-7 better; the J call may be wrong. The germline V gene encodes CDR1 SEHNR and CDR2 FQNEAQ (reference sequence). CDR3 length: 15 amino acids. DNA for the CDR3: TGTGCCAGCAGCTTCCAGGGAAAGAGGTCCTACGAGCAGTACTTC. Amino acid sequence: CASSFQGKRSYEQYF.

This chain joins TRBV4-1 and TRBJ1-5; no reliable D call. V was trimmed by 0 bases and J by 2 bases, leaving 11 bases between them. Germline CDR1 is MGHRA and CDR2 is YSYEKL. The CDR3 extends over 16 amino acids. The CDR3 coding sequence is TGCGCCAGCAGCCAAGATCGGGAGATCGGCAATCAGCCCCAGCATTTT. The encoded protein is CASSQDREIGNQPQHF.

This clonotype was seen a few times. CDR3 bases: TGTGCCAGCAAGGGGGGTAGCTCCTATAATTCACCCCTCCACTTT. Amino acid sequence: CASKGGSSYNSPLHF. The V and J genes are TRBV2 and TRBJ1-6; TRBD1 is a possible D gene (6 bases). The germline gives CDR1 SNHLY, CDR2 FYNNEI. The CDR3 totals 15 residues. Trimming left V 7 bases short and J 0 bases short, with 10 bases between. The full variable domain, with the rest looked up from reference TRBV2 and TRBJ1-6, is EPEVTQTPSHQVTQMGQEVILRCVPISNHLYFYWYRQILGQKVEFLVSFYNNEISEKSEIFDDQFSVERPDGSNFTLKIRSTKLEDSAMYFCASKGGSSYNSPLHFGNGTRLTVT.

The V call is TRBV7-2, the J call TRBJ1-1; 9 nucleotides align to TRBD1. The length of the CDR3 is 15 residues. Losses at the gene ends were 5 bases for V and 5 bases for J; bases not matched to a gene: 9. Germline CDR1 reads SGHTA; CDR2 reads FQGNSA. The CDR3 loop is CASSPRTGVRTEAFF. In DNA form, the CDR3 reads TGTGCCAGCAGCCCACGGACAGGGGTAAGAACTGAAGCTTTCTTT.

The chain carries TRBV20-1 and TRBJ2-3; a possible D gene is TRBD2 (5 bases). CDR3 length: 11 residues. Trimming pared 3 bases from V and 7 bases from J, leaving 8 bases between. Germline V gene lookup returns CDR1 DFQATT and CDR2 SNEGSKA (reference sequence). The CDR3, as DNA: TGCAGTGCTAGGACTATGAATACGCAGTATTTT. Its protein is CSARTMNTQYF.

This clonotype was observed many times. The chain employs TRBV4-3 and TRBJ1-6; TRBD1 aligns across 10 bases. Germline trimming cut 1 base from V and 6 bases from J; bases unmatched to any gene: 0. The germline CDR1 and CDR2 sequences are LGHNA and YSLEER. The CDR3 extends over 15 amino acids. The CDR3 reads CASSQGDRGNSPLHF. The CDR3 nucleotides read TGCGCCAGCAGCCAAGGGGACAGGGGTAATTCACCCCTCCACTTT.

The CDR3 loop is CASSQDGQREGIRYF. In DNA form, the CDR3 reads TGTGCCAGCAGCCAAGATGGGCAGCGGGAGGGCATCAGGTACTTC. The gene calls are TRBV4-2 and TRBJ2-7; the match to TRBD2 covers 10 bases. J lost 12 bases, V lost 0 bases, and 11 bases had no gene match. Germline CDR1 and CDR2: LGHNA and YNFKEQ. The CDR3 totals 15 residues.

The rearrangement joins TRBV7-9 to TRBJ1-2; no firm D call. With 5 bases removed from V and 8 bases from J, the gap between germline ends came to 18 bases. The CDR3 is 14 amino acids. Germline V gene sequence: CDR1 SEHNR, CDR2 FQNEAQ (reference sequence). The chain's CDR3 is CASSPSRPAGGYTF. CDR3 DNA sequence: TGTGCCAGCAGCCCCAGCCGGCCCGCGGGCGGCTACACCTTC. Full variable domain (outside the CDR3, taken from reference TRBV7-9 and TRBJ1-2): DTGVSQNPRHKITKRGQNVTFRCDPISEHNRLYWYRQTLGQGPEFLTYFQNEAQLEKSRLLSDRFSAERPKGSFSTLEIQRTEQGDSAMYLCASSPSRPAGGYTFGSGTRLTVV.